These 10 T cell receptor beta chains were all obtained from the same sample, sequenced in a study of CD8+CD57+ T cells in acquired aplastic anemia. The patients chosen for sequencing had shown expansion of CD8+CD57+ cells (detected by flow cytometry). The template for TCR beta VDJ and CDR3 sequence profiling was genomic DNA. One entry per CDR3 protein, called by TCRdb with MiXCR from the reads. Of roughly 120,000 distinct CDR3 sequences in the sample, 55% to 60% were seen once. The sequenced sample consisted of sorted CD4+, CD8+, or CD8+CD57+ T cells (not recorded which) from PBMCs. The receptors stem from a human donor with aplastic anemia.

This clonotype appeared many times. This chain links TRBV6-4 with TRBJ2-3, with D uncertain. The CDR3 runs to 13 residues. The germline V gene encodes CDR1 MRHNA and CDR2 SNTAGT. Trimming cost V 2 bases and J 1 base, with 4 bases left between them. CDR3 loop: CASSDRGTDTQYF. In DNA form, the CDR3 reads TGTGCCAGCAGTGACAGGGGCACAGATACGCAGTATTTT.

V usage is TRBV12-3 or TRBV12-4 and J usage is TRBJ2-5, with D possibly matching TRBD1 (6 bases). The CDR3 length is 13 residues. The germline V and J ends were trimmed by 10 bases and 2 bases, with 14 bases remaining between them. CDR3 nucleotides: TGTGCCACCGGCAGGACAGCGCAAGAGACCCAGTACTTC. As protein: CATGRTAQETQYF.

This clonotype was seen only once. This could be a read error, since a much larger clone is one nucleotide away. This rearrangement joins TRBV5-5 to TRBJ1-5; no firm D call. The CDR3 runs 16 residues. Germline CDR1 reads SGHKS; CDR2 reads YYEKEE (reference sequence). CDR3 amino acids: CAGSYEGVYSNQPQHF. The CDR3 DNA reads as TGTGCCGGCAGCTACGAGGGAGTTTATAGCAATCAGCCCCAGCATTTT.

The genes are TRBV27 and TRBJ1-6; D remains ambiguous. Deletions cut 6 bases from V and 8 bases from J, with 17 bases between. Germline lookup yields CDR1 MNHEY and CDR2 SMNVEV (reference sequence). The CDR3 is 15 residues long. Here the CDR3 reads CASRPTQAGDSPLHF. The CDR3 DNA is TGTGCCAGCAGGCCAACCCAAGCGGGCGATTCACCCCTCCACTTT.

The genes are TRBV27 and TRBJ2-7; the D gene could be TRBD1 or TRBD2 (5 bases each). The ends were cut back, 6 bases at V and 0 bases at J, with 12 bases in the middle. Germline CDR1 is MNHEY and CDR2 is SMNVEV (reference sequence). The CDR3 extends over 14 amino acids. DNA for the CDR3: TGTGCCAGCAGAGGTCCAGGGACCTCCTACGAGCAGTACTTC. This translates into CASRGPGTSYEQYF.

In its sample, this clonotype was seen a few times. The chain couples TRBV10-3 to TRBJ1-6; D may be TRBD1 (5 bases). The CDR3 loop spans 14 amino acids. The germline CDR1 and CDR2 sequences are ENHRY and SYGVKD. The V and J ends lost 2 bases and 9 bases respectively, with 11 bases between them. CDR3 in DNA: TGTGCCATCAGTGAGGGGGGGGGAATTTCACCCCTCCACTTT. The encoded protein is CAISEGGGISPLHF.

The chain couples TRBV10-2 to TRBJ2-3; tentatively, D is TRBD2 (6 bases). V lost 10 bases, J lost 2 bases, and 13 bases lay in between. This CDR3 is 13 amino acids long. Germline-derived CDR1 and CDR2 are WSHSY and SAAADI. This chain's CDR3 is CATTGLTTDTQYF. CDR3 nucleotide sequence: TGCGCCACGACGGGACTCACCACAGATACGCAGTATTTT.

The chain recombines TRBV20-1 with TRBJ2-3, with TRBD2 matching 13 bases. The CDR3 sequence is 18 residues long. The germline CDR1 and CDR2 sequences are DFQATT and SNEGSKA (reference sequence). The V and J ends lost 4 bases and 5 bases, in that order; junction bases with no gene match: 15. This chain's CDR3 is CSATLRTSGSGVIDTQYF. The CDR3 coding sequence is TGCAGTGCTACCCTCCGGACTAGCGGGAGTGGGGTTATAGATACGCAGTATTTT.

The genes are TRBV7-3 and TRBJ1-1, with a weak D call TRBD1 (5 bases). Trimming shortened V by 6 bases and J by 10 bases, and 12 bases separated the two germline ends. The germline V gene encodes CDR1 SGHTA and CDR2 FQGTGA. The CDR3 covers 11 residues. This CDR3 reads CASSLNQGAFF. The CDR3 DNA reads as TGTGCCAGCAGTTTGAATCAGGGAGCTTTCTTT.

This clonotype showed up many times. This chain uses TRBV6-2 or TRBV6-3 with TRBJ2-7, with D unresolved. With 4 bases removed from V and 4 bases from J, the gap between germline ends came to 8 bases. The CDR3 length is 12 residues. The germline CDR1 and CDR2 sequences are MNHEY and SVGEGT. The CDR3 nucleotides read TGTGCCAGCAGTTTTAGGTTGTACGAGCAGTACTTC. Its protein is CASSFRLYEQYF.